The T cell receptor (beta chain) described here comes from a study of T cell repertoires in cytomegalovirus infection. Study-level background: Epitope selection comprised recently identified HLA-C-restricted CMV epitopes and well-studied HLA-B-restricted CMV epitopes. Public TCR beta signatures marked donors with CMV infection and the matching HLA.

This clonotype has a count of ten or more. Its cognate antigen is unknown. TCRdb ran MiXCR on the reads and lists one entry per CDR3 protein. The sample holds approximately 110,000 distinct CDR3 sequences, over 40% seen once. Findings and caveats of the study: The study identified carriers of CMV plus the relevant HLA from cumulative public TCR beta family frequency. There were HLA-C-restricted CMV-specific TCR beta clonotypes dominating the ex vivo response.

This CDR3 has 16 residues. From germline, CDR1 is SGHVS and CDR2 FQNEAQ. V dropped 0 bases and J dropped 7 bases, with 16 bases sitting between them. The V gene is TRBV7-8, the J gene TRBJ2-1; possibly TRBD2 for D (6 bases). The source is a human donor in good health (CMV status not recorded). Some clones in this sample may be carry-over from other donors' samples. Source: CD8+ T cells from cultured PBMCs, taken from culture after CMV antigen stimulation. In nucleotides, the CDR3 is TGTGCCAGCAGCTTAGCGGGACTGACTCTAGGGAATGAGCAGTTCTTC. Translation: CASSLAGLTLGNEQFF.